The T cell receptor beta chain under discussion was sequenced for a study of chemoradiotherapy in HPV16-positive cancers. The wider study: Two HPV16-positive patients' cells yielded candidate HPV-specific clones and common motifs.

V gave up 8 bases and J gave up 6 bases; unmatched junction bases: 6. The length of the CDR3 is 12 residues. Germline lookup yields CDR1 SEHNR and CDR2 FQNEAQ (reference sequence). Only in-frame clones appear in the TCRdb table, and some are missing; sequencing was by immunoSEQ multiplex PCR. The data contain roughly 6,500 clones, under 85% of them singletons. Comment on this clone: As yet, its antigen is unknown.

Findings and caveats of the study: Functional assays defining HPV-specific T cells used only a couple of HPV16-positive patients. For HPV16-positive patients, expanding HPV-responsive T cells associated with longer recurrence-free survival. During treatment, candidate HPV-specific clones and E7-related motifs expanded in tumor.

The sample in question was tumor tissue, obtained from a patient who underwent chemoradiotherapy. The chain has TRBV7-9 and TRBJ1-1, with 7 nucleotides matching TRBD1. The clonotype was recovered from a human donor with HPV-associated anogenital cancer. CDR3 sequence: CASGHRGAEAFF. For the CDR3, the DNA is TGTGCCAGCGGTCACAGGGGAGCTGAAGCTTTCTTT.